The TCR beta chain described here comes from a study of response to subunit inactivated influenza vaccine (dated by TCRdb to 2016 to 2019). Looking at the study overall: Deep quantitative T cell receptor repertoire profiling was used in the study to track responses to a trivalent subunit inactivated influenza vaccine.

Library creation used RT-PCR. The sequencer listed for this sample is Illumina HiSeq 2500. The raw public data were reprocessed by TCRdb itself: fastp quality trimming at Q25, MiXCR clonotype calling, in-frame beta chains only. CDR3 protein duplicates are merged, each entry listing the most common genes and DNA. This sample has about 240,000 distinct CDR3 sequences in its table, and roughly an eighth of those were observed once. The top ten hold 7.8% of the sample. This clonotype appeared a few times. Its cognate antigen has yet to be identified. Base qualities are not provided; no much larger clone lies one nucleotide away. The investigation overall reported the following: According to the authors, only a limited number of new T cells may be recruited by each seasonal influenza vaccination.

Sequenced here: non-naive T cells sorted from PBMCs, sampled around two weeks before vaccination. Sample cell subset or site, as interpreted from the label and publication: memory T cell fraction. The TCR was taken from a man over 45 who received an inactivated influenza vaccine. Donor details come from another sample of the same person, matched by shared clones.

CDR3 reads: CASSLRPGQGAFQPQHF. DNA sequence: TGTGCCAGCAGTTTACGACCGGGACAGGGGGCCTTTCAGCCCCAGCATTTT. The chain is assembled from TRBV27 and TRBJ1-5, with 12 bases matching TRBD1. The junction shows trimming of 2 bases on V and 6 bases on J, and the gene matches do not reach 8 bases of it. The CDR3, cysteine through phenylalanine, is 17 amino acids long. Only the CDR3 portion is preserved as DNA: 51 bases, with reading frame beginning at the first base. The germline V gene (reference sequence) specifies MNHEY as CDR1 and SMNVEV as CDR2.